This note documents a single T cell receptor (beta chain) sequence. The target antigen is unknown. TCR beta sequences were obtained from blood CD8+ and CD4+ T cells. The study used treatment-naive patients who had stable or active relapsing-remitting disease as multiple sclerosis controls. The V gene's germline CDR1 is SGHAT and CDR2 FQNNGV. The V and J ends lost 5 bases and 6 bases respectively, with 17 bases between them. CDR3 length: 14 residues. This entry is derived from a study of CD8 T cells in Susac syndrome. With random hexamers, 0.5 to 1 ug RNA was reverse transcribed. By means of immunoSEQ multiplex PCR, TCR beta CDR3 spanning 54 Vbeta and 13 Jbeta underwent amplification. TCRdb reprocessed the immunoSEQ multiplex PCR reads with MiXCR, giving one entry per CDR3 protein. The table has about 400,000 distinct CDR3 sequences, approximately 85% seen once; the top ten hold about 0.12%. Findings of the study overall: The number of individuals included in the study's TCR sequencing and HLA analysis was acknowledged as relatively small.

Sequencing input: CD8+ T cells from PBMCs. This receptor was identified in a human donor with multiple sclerosis. The chain uses TRBV11-2 and TRBJ2-7; D perhaps matches TRBD1 (6 bases). In DNA form, the CDR3 reads TGTGCCAGCAGCCCTTGGGGGCAAAAAGGCGAGCAGTACTTC. It yields the protein CASSPWGQKGEQYF.